This T cell receptor beta chain was obtained from a study of blood T cell repertoires in COVID-19. With 4 bases removed from V and 1 base from J, the gap between germline ends came to 13 bases. The CDR3 extends over 15 amino acids. Germline V gene data show CDR1 as LGHDT and CDR2 as YNNKEL (reference sequence). Sequencing used immunoSEQ multiplex PCR; TCRdb keeps in-frame clones, though not all of them. Of roughly 180,000 clones in the sample, approximately 85% were seen once. This clone occurred a few times. V gene TRBV3-1 (or the pseudogene TRBV3-2) combines with J gene TRBJ1-1; D remains unclear. This receptor was identified in a man older than 75 with COVID-19, enrolled during active disease. The sequencing input was peripheral blood. This chain's CDR3 is CASSPRWAGNTEAFF. The CDR3 DNA reads TGTGCCAGCAGCCCCCGATGGGCCGGGAACACTGAAGCTTTCTTT.